This TCR beta chain was documented in a study of T-cell reconstitution after alpha-beta-depleted transplantation in children (dated by TCRdb to 2015 to 2016). Regarding the research as a whole: Using TCR repertoire profiling, the study followed T-cell immune reconstitution in a quantitative way in children after TCRalphabeta/CD19-depleted allogeneic hematopoietic cell transplantation. Here is what the overall study found, with its caveats: The apparently early recovery of alphabetaT-cell counts about two months after transplant reportedly depended on only several hundred rapidly expanded clones that came from non-depleted graft cells. The frequencies of hyperexpanded clones fell over the following months, and after one year, T-cell counts and TCRbeta diversity were mostly attributed to newly produced T cells. In some patients, high TCRbeta diversity at day 60 was attributed to recipient T cells and intrathymic progenitors that had survived conditioning.

Library preparation was by PCR. The sample was run on an Illumina HiSeq 2500. TCR library preparation used molecular barcoding, with unique molecular identifiers applied to normalize quantification of the TCRbeta repertoire. TCRdb reran the public reads through fastp at Q25 and MiXCR, keeping productive beta chains. Identical CDR3 proteins give one entry, which carries the most common genes and DNA. This sample has over 150,000 distinct CDR3 sequences in its table, and around 5.9% of those were observed once. The ten largest account for just over 4.5% of the sample. V is cut by 3 bases and J by 8 bases, and the space between the germline ends is 17 bases. The CDR3 goes from the cysteine to the phenylalanine over 14 residues. The DNA shown is the 42-base CDR3, in frame from base 1. The germline V gene yields KGHSH for CDR1 and LQKENI for CDR2. Of note for this clonotype: This clone's antigen is unknown. No base quality values were provided; no much bigger clone lies one nucleotide off.

The treatment or condition label corresponds to: allogeneic hematopoietic cell transplantation with graft depleted of TCRalphabeta T cells and CD19 B cells. The transplant recipients were children given TCRalphabeta/CD19-depleted allogeneic hematopoietic cell grafts. This specimen was PBMCs, taken before TCRalphabeta/CD19-depleted stem cell transplant. Here the chain combines TRBV18 and TRBJ2-7; the D gene lacks a confident call. This sequence originates from a girl under three years old with combined immunodeficiency, due to receive a stem cell transplant. The CDR3 reads as follows: CASSPEPYALQQYF. The DNA sequence reads TGTGCCAGCTCACCTGAGCCCTACGCTCTTCAGCAGTACTTC.